These 4 T cell receptor beta chains share one sample of origin, sequenced in a study of cytomegalovirus exposure and HLA in healthy donors. Profiled with immunoSEQ multiplex PCR; TCRdb holds only in-frame clones, not every one. The profile shows 59,000 or so clones, roughly nine tenths of them singletons. Sequenced: PBMCs. Every receptor here comes from a woman younger than 30 in good health and CMV-seronegative.

This clone has just one count. The CDR3 DNA is TGCAGCGCAGGTAGGGACAGGGGCACTGAAGCTTTCTTT. As protein: CSAGRDRGTEAFF. The V gene is TRBV29-1, the J gene TRBJ1-1, with 10 positions matching TRBD1. The CDR3 is 13 amino acids. With 7 bases clipped from V and 4 bases from J, the junction kept 6 bases outside the gene matches. CDR1 is SQVTM and CDR2 is ANQGSEA in the germline V gene.

The V call is TRBV28, the J call TRBJ2-7; D perhaps matches TRBD1 (6 bases). Germline V gives CDR1 MDHEN, CDR2 SYDVKM. The CDR3 contains 15 residues. V gave up 4 bases and J gave up 3 bases, with 16 bases separating them. As DNA, the CDR3 is TGTGCCAGCAGTTACCTGACAGGACCGCGCTACGAGCAGTACTTC. Translating gives CASSYLTGPRYEQYF.

The rearrangement uses TRBV30 and TRBJ2-1; D is possibly TRBD2 (7 bases). There are 14 residues in the CDR3. CDR1 GTSNPN and CDR2 SVGIG come from the germline V gene (reference sequence). V was trimmed by 1 base and J by 6 bases, leaving 13 bases between them. In nucleotides, the CDR3 is TGTGCCTGGAGTGGGGGGGGCGCCTTCAATGAGCAGTTCTTC. Translated: CAWSGGGAFNEQFF.

V usage is TRBV28 and J usage is TRBJ2-7, with 12 bases fitting TRBD2. With V trimmed by 5 bases and J by 6 bases, 8 bases remained unmatched. The V gene's germline CDR1 is MDHEN and CDR2 SYDVKM. The CDR3 runs to 15 residues. The CDR3 protein is CASSPESSGRAEQYF. The CDR3 DNA reads as TGTGCCAGCAGTCCGGAATCTAGCGGGAGGGCCGAGCAGTACTTC.